What follows describes a single TCR beta chain. This clonotype was seen only a few times. Which antigen it targets is not known. The junction shows a germline mismatch at one end, possibly a read error. This record comes from a study of blood T cells in healthy people across ages (dated by TCRdb to about 2015). Notes on the research overall: Template switching captured roughly one uniquely barcoded TCR beta cDNA molecule per two T cells in model experiments. Using the same blood draw, the study looked at two additional independent replicas of 1 million unique cDNA reads for two donors, one aged 18 to 30 and the other aged 80 or older. The donors were divided into four age groups: young (average around 17 years), middle-aged (about 39), aged (around 59) and long-lived (around 80). To avoid experimental bias, donors of different ages were randomly spread across the sequencing lanes. Age-related changes in TCR beta repertoire diversity were measured in the study by deep sequencing normalized with unique cDNA molecular identifiers.

The receptor library was made with 5' RACE. Sequencing was carried out with an Illumina HiSeq 2500. The second PCR ran for roughly 7 to 12 cycles and used a J-beta primer mix along with a sample-barcoded 5' primer. Each TCR beta cDNA molecule received a unique molecular identifier from a template-switch 5' adaptor carrying 12 random nucleotides. At least 2.5 million CDR3-containing paired-end reads were obtained from each sample. First-strand cDNA was synthesized from all RNA with the Mint cDNA synthesis kit, primed by a TRBC-specific oligonucleotide. Following uracil-DNA glycosylase treatment, a first 18-cycle PCR with universal primers M1SS and BC2_uni_R was performed on all cDNA. As for how the authors treated the data: For normalization, 1 million high-quality reads, each with a distinct molecular identifier, were randomly selected from each sample. Reads sharing molecular identifiers were discarded rather than binned into consensus sequences. MiTCR, set to a Q25 quality threshold and the strictest error-elimination algorithm, was used for CDR3 identification, clonotype clustering and error correction. Lower-bound total TCR beta diversity was estimated with a nonparametric unseen species model using Euler transformation. TCRdb took the public reads, trimmed them with fastp at Q25, ran MiXCR for clone calling and kept in-frame beta chains. Each CDR3 protein appears once, grouped with its most common genes and DNA. TCRdb, not the authors, supplied the V and J calls. The sample table contains hundreds of thousands of distinct CDR3 sequences; only one count was recorded for around 30% of them. Jointly, the top ten make up 15% to 20% of the sample.

Study-wide findings and limitations: Observed TCR beta diversity correlated strongly with the percentage of naive T cells measured by flow cytometry. As age increased, observed TCR beta diversity per million T cells dropped in a roughly linear way, and a significant reduction was already evident by age about 40. Estimates of total diversity from one million sequenced T cells were regarded as lower bounds and underestimates. Donor CMV infection status was unknown, potentially confounding age-related changes in expanded clonotypes. The long-lived group showed more naive CD4+ T cells, fewer expanded clones and increased TCR diversity than the aged group, suggesting age selection. Conclusive comparison of naive and antigen-experienced compartments was prevented by the profiling of bulk unsorted PBMCs.

Donors were a few dozen systemically healthy Caucasian individuals from Russia aged about 6 to 100 years. Each donor gave ten milliliters of peripheral blood, drawn into EDTA-treated Vacutainer tubes. Ficoll-Paque density-gradient centrifugation was used to isolate PBMCs, with at least 6.5 million per sample. Trizol reagent was used to extract total RNA from the PBMCs, yielding at least 6 micrograms per sample. For every donor, an aliquot of PBMCs went through flow cytometry to measure the percentages of naive CD45RAhigh/CD27high T cells. The sample comprised blood. The TCR was taken from a woman older than 75 in good health.

The DNA sequence is given as TGTACCAGCAGACTAGCGGGGGGTGCGGATACGCAGTATTTT. Its protein reads: CTSRLAGGADTQYF. In this chain, TRBV2 is recombined with TRBJ2-3, with 13 bases matching TRBD2. CDR1 and CDR2 are read off the germline V gene as SNHLY and FYNNEI. The CDR3 spans 14 residues, from the cysteine through the phenylalanine. Only the CDR3 DNA stays, 42 bases, in frame from base 1.